The clone carrying this T cell receptor beta chain was detected a few times. Its antigen remains unknown. Trimming removed 0 bases from V and 3 bases from J, with 8 bases in between. Looked up from germline, CDR1 is LGHNA and CDR2 is YSLEER. CDR3 size: 14 residues. The data belong to a study of T cell repertoires in cytomegalovirus infection. Study-wide background: Recently identified HLA-C-restricted CMV epitopes were used, and well-studied HLA-B-restricted CMV epitopes were used as well. Both CMV infection and a matching HLA type were indicated by public TCR beta signatures. Study-level points and caveats: Carriage of CMV together with the relevant HLA was identifiable through cumulative public TCR beta family frequency. The response measured ex vivo was dominated by TCR beta clonotypes (HLA-C-restricted and CMV-specific).

TCRdb reanalysed the reads using MiXCR and keeps one entry per CDR3 protein. Of 800,000 to 950,000 distinct CDR3 sequences listed, about 33% are singletons. The sequence was collected from a human donor in good health (CMV status not recorded). Some clones in this sample may be carry-over from other donors' samples. This chain connects TRBV4-3 to TRBJ1-1; D not resolved. The sample was cultured CD8+ T cells from PBMCs, taken from culture after CMV antigen stimulation. The CDR3 DNA is TGCGCCAGCAGCCAAGACGCCACCGACACTGAAGCTTTCTTT. Protein: CASSQDATDTEAFF.